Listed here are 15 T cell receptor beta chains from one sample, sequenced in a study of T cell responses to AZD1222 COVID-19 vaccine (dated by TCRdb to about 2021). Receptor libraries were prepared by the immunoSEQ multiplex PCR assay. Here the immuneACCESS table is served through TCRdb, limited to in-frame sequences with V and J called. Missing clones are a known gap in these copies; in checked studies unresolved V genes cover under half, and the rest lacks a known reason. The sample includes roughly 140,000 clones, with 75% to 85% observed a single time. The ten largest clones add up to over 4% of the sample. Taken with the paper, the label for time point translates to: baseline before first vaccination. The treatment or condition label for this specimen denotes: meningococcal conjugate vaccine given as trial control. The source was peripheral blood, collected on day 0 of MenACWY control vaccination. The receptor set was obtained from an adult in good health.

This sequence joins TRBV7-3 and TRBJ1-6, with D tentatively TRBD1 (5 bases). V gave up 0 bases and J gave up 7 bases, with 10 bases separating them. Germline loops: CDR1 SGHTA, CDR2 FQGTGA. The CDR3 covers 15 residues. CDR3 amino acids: CASSLTGDPNSPLHF. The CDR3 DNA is TGTGCCAGCAGCTTAACAGGGGACCCAAATTCACCCCTCCACTTT.

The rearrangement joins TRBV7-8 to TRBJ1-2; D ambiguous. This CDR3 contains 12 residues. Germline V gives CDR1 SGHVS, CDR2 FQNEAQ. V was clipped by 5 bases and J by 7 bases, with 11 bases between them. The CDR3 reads CASSLISRGYTF. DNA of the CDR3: TGTGCCAGCAGCCTAATATCTCGTGGCTACACCTTC.

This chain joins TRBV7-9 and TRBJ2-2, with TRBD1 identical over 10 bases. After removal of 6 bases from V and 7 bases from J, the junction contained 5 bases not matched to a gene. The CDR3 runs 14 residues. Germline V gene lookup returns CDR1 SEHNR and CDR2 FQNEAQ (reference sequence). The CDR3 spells CASRRQGADGELFF. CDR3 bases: TGTGCCAGCAGGAGACAGGGGGCCGACGGGGAGCTGTTTTTT.

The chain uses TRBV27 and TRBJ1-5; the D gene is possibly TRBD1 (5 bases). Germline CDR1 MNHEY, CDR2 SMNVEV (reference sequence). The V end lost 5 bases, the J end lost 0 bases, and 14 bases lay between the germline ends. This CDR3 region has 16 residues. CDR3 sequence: CASSLRGYNSNQPQHF. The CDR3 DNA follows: TGTGCCAGCAGTCTACGGGGGTACAATAGCAATCAGCCCCAGCATTTT.

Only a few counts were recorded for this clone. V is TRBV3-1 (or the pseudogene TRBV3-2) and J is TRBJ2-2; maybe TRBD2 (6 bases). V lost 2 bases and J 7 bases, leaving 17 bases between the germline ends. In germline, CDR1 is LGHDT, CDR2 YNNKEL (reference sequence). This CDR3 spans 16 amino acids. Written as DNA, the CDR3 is TGTGCCAGCAGCCAATATAAACGGGGGTTCGGCGGGGAGCTGTTTTTT. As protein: CASSQYKRGFGGELFF.

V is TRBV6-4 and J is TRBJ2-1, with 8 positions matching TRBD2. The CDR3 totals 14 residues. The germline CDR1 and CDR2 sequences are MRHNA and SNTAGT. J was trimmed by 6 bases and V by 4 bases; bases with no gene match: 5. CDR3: CASSAAGASNEQFF. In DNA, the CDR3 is TGTGCCAGCAGTGCAGCGGGGGCCTCCAATGAGCAGTTCTTC.

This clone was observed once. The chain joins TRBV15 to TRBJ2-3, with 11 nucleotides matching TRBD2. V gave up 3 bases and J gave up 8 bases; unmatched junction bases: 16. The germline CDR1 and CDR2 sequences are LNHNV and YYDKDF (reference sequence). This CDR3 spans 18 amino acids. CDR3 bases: TGTGCCACCAGCAGGAATTCCCCGGGACTAGCGGCCTCGGGTACGCAGTATTTT. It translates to CATSRNSPGLAASGTQYF.

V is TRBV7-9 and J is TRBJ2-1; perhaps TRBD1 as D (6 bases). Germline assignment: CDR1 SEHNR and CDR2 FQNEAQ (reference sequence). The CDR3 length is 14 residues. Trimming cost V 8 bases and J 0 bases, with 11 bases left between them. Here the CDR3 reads CASPQGTSYNEQFF. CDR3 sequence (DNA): TGTGCCAGCCCTCAGGGGACCTCCTACAATGAGCAGTTCTTC.

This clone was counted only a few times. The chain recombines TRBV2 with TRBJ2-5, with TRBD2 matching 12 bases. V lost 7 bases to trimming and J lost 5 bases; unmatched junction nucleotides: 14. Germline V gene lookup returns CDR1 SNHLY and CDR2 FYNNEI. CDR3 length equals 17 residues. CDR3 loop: CASNLSPSGGVRETQYF. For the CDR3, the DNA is TGTGCCAGCAACCTAAGTCCTAGCGGGGGGGTGAGGGAGACCCAGTACTTC.

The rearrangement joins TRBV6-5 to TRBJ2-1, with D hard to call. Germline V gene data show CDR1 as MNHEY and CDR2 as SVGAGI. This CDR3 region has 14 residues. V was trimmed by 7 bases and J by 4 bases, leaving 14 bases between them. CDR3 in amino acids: CASTNSLGYNEQFF. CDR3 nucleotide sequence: TGTGCCAGCACTAATAGCTTGGGATACAATGAGCAGTTCTTC.

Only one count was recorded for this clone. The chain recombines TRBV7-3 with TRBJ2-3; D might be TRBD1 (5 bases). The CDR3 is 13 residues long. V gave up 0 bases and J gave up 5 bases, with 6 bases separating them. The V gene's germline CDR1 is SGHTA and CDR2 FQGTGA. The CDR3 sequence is CASSLTRVDTQYF. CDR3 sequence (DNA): TGTGCCAGCAGCTTAACCAGGGTAGATACGCAGTATTTT. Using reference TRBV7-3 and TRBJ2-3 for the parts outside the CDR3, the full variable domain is GAGVSQTPSNKVTEKGKYVELRCDPISGHTALYWYRQSLGQGPEFLIYFQGTGAADDSGLPNDRFFAVRPEGSVSTLKIQRTERGDSAVYLCASSLTRVDTQYFGPGTRLTVL.

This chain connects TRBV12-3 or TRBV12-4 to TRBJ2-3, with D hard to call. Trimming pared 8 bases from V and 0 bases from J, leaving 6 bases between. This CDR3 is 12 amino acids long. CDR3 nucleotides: TGTGCCAGCGGGTTTAGCACAGATACGCAGTATTTT. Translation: CASGFSTDTQYF.

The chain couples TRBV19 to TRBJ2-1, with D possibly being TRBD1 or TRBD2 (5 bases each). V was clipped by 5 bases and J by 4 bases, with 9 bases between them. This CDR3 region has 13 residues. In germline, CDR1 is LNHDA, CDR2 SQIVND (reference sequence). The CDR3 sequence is CASSVGRYNEQFF. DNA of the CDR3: TGTGCCAGTAGTGTGGGACGGTACAATGAGCAGTTCTTC.

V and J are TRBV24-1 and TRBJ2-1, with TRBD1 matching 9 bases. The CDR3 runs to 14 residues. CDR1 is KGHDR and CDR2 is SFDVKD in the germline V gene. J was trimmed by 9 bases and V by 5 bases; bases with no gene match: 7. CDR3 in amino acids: CATSVQQGAAEQFF. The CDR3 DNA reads TGTGCCACCAGTGTGCAACAGGGGGCGGCTGAGCAGTTCTTC.

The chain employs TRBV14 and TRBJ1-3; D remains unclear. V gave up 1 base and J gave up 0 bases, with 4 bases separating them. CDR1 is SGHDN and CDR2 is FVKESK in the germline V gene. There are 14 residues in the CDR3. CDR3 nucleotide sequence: TGTGCCAGCAGCCAAGCGGGCTCTGGAAACACCATATATTTT. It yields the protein CASSQAGSGNTIYF.